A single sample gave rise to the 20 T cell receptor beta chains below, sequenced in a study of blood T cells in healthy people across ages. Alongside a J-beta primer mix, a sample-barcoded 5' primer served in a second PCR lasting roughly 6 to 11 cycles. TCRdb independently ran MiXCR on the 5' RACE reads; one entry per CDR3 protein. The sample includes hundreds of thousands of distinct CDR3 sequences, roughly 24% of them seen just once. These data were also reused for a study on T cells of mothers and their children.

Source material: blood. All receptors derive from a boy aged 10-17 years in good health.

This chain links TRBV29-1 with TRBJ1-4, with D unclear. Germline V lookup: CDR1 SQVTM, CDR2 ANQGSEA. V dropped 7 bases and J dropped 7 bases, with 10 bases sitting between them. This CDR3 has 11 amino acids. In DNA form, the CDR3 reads TGCAGCGCGTCAAAGGCTGAAAAACTGTTTTTT. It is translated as CSASKAEKLFF.

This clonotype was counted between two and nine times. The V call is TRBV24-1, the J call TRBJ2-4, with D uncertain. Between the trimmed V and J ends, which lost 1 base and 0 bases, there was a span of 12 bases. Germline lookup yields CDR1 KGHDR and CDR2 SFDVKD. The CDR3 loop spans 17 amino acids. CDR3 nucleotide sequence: TGTGCCACCAGTGATTTCGTGAGAACCTTAGCCAAAAACATTCAGTACTTC. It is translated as CATSDFVRTLAKNIQYF.

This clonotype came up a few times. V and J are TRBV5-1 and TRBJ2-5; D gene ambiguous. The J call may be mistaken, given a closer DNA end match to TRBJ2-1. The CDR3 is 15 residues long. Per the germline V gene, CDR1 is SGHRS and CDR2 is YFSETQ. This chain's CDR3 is CASSPVGGPHNEQFF. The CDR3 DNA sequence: TGCGCCAGCAGCCCCGTAGGTGGTCCACACAATGAGCAGTTCTTC.

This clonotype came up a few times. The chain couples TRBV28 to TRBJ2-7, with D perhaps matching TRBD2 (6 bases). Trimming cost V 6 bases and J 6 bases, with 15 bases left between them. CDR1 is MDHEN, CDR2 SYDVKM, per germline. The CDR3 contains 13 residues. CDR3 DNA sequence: TGTGCCAGCAGCCTCCGGACTATGGGCGAGCAGTACGTC. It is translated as CASSLRTMGEQYV.

CDR3 loop: CASSFRQGTRNTNYGYTF. The DNA of the CDR3 is TGCGCCAGCAGCTTCCGACAGGGTACACGCAATACTAACTATGGCTACACCTTC. V gene TRBV4-1 combines with J gene TRBJ1-2; 7 nucleotides align to TRBD1. The CDR3 length is 18 residues. The germline gives CDR1 MGHRA, CDR2 YSYEKL. Germline trimming cut 5 bases from V and 0 bases from J; bases unmatched to any gene: 15.

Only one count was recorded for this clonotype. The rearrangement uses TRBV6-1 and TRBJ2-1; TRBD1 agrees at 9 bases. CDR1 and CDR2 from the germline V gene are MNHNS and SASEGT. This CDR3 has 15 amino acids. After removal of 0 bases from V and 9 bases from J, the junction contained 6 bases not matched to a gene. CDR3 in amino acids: CASSEAGTGLREQFF. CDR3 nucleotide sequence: TGTGCCAGCAGTGAAGCGGGGACAGGGTTGCGTGAGCAGTTCTTC.

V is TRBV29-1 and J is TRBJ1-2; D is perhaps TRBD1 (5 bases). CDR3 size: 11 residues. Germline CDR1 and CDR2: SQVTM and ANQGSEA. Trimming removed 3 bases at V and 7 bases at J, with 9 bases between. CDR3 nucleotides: TGCAGCGTTGAGGGGGTTAGTGGCTACACCTTC. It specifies CSVEGVSGYTF. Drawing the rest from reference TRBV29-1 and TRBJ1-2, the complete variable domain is SAVISQKPSRDICQRGTSLTIQCQVDSQVTMMFWYRQQPGQSLTLIATANQGSEATYESGFVIDKFPISRPNLTFSTLTVSNMSPEDSSIYLCSVEGVSGYTFGSGTRLTVV.

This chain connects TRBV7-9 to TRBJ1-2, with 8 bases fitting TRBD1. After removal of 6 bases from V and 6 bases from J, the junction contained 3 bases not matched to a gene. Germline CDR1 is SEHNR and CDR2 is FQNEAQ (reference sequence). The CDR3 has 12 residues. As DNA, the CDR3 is TGTGCCAGCAGGCGGACAGGGCATGGCTACACCTTC. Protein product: CASRRTGHGYTF.

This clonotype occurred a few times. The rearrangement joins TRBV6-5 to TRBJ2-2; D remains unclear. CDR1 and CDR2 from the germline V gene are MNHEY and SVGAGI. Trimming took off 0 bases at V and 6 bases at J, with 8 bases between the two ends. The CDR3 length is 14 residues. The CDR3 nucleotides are TGTGCCAGCAGTTACTCGCGACTGGCCGGGGAGCTGTTTTTT. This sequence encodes CASSYSRLAGELFF.

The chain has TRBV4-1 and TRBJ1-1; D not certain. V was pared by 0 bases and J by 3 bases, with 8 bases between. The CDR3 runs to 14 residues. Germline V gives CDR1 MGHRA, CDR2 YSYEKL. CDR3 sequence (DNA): TGCGCCAGCAGCCAAGAGTTTAGGGACACTGAAGCTTTCTTT. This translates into CASSQEFRDTEAFF.

The CDR3 nucleotides are TGTGCCAGCAGACCCCCCGCGGGACAGGGGGCGGAAGGGACTGAAGCTTTCTTT. Its translation is CASRPPAGQGAEGTEAFF. The rearrangement joins TRBV28 to TRBJ1-1; 12 bases fit TRBD1. Germline V gives CDR1 MDHEN, CDR2 SYDVKM. The CDR3 runs to 18 residues. After removal of 6 bases from V and 5 bases from J, the junction contained 16 bases not matched to a gene.

The CDR3 coding sequence is TGTGCCAGCAGCGTCGTTATGGTCACCTCAGGTGGCTATGGCTACACCTTC. Residues: CASSVVMVTSGGYGYTF. The genes are TRBV7-9 and TRBJ1-2; D remains ambiguous. This CDR3 has 17 amino acids. V lost 5 bases, J lost 4 bases, and 23 bases lay in between. In germline, CDR1 is SEHNR, CDR2 FQNEAQ (reference sequence).

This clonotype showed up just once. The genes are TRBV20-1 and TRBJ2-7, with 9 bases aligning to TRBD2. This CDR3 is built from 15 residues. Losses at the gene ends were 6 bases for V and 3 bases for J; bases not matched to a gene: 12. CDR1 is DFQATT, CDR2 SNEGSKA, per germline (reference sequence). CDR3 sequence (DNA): TGCAGTGCCGCCGTGGGGCTAGCGGGATACTACGAGCAGTACTTC. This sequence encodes CSAAVGLAGYYEQYF.

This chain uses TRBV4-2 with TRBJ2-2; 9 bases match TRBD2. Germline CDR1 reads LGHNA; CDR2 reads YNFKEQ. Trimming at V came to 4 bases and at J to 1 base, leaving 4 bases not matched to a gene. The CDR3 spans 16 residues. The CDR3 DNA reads TGTGCCAGCAGCCCAGCGGGGGGACGGAACACCGGGGAGCTGTTTTTT. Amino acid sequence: CASSPAGGRNTGELFF.

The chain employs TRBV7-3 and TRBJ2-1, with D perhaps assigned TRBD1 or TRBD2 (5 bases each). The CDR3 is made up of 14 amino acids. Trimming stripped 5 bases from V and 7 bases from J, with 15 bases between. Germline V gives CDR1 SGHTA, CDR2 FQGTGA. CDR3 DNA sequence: TGTGCCAGCAGCCAAGGGACCGGTGTAAATGAGCAGTTCTTC. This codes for CASSQGTGVNEQFF.

CDR3 DNA: TGTGCCAGCAGCCAAAGAGGGAGGAGAACTAATGAAAAACTGTTTTTT. It yields the protein CASSQRGRRTNEKLFF. V and J are TRBV3-1 and TRBJ1-4; D call uncertain. Germline V gene data show CDR1 as LGHDT and CDR2 as YNNKEL (reference sequence). The CDR3 contains 16 residues. The ends were cut back, 2 bases at V and 1 base at J, with 11 bases in the middle.

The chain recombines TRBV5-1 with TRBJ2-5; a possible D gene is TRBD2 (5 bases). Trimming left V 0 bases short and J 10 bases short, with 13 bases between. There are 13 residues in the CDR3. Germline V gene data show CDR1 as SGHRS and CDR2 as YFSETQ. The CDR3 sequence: CASSLAGLSGQYF. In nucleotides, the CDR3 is TGCGCCAGCAGCTTGGCCGGACTGAGCGGCCAGTACTTC.

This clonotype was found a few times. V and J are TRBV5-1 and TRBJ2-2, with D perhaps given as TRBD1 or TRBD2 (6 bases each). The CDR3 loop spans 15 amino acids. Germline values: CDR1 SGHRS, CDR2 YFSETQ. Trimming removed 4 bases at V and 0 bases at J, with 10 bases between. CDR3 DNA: TGCGCCAGCAGCGTGGGGGGCTCGAACACCGGGGAGCTGTTTTTT. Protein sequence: CASSVGGSNTGELFF. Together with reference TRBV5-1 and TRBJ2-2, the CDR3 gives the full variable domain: KAGVTQTPRYLIKTRGQQVTLSCSPISGHRSVSWYQQTPGQGLQFLFEYFSETQRNKGNFPGRFSGRQFSNSRSEMNVSTLELGDSALYLCASSVGGSNTGELFFGEGSRLTVL.

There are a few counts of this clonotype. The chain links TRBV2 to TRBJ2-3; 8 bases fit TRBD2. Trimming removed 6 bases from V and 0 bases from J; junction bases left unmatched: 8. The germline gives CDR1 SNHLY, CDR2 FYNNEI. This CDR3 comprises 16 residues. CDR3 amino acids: CASSQRTSPSTDTQYF. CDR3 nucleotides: TGTGCCAGCAGCCAAAGGACTAGCCCTAGCACAGATACGCAGTATTTT.

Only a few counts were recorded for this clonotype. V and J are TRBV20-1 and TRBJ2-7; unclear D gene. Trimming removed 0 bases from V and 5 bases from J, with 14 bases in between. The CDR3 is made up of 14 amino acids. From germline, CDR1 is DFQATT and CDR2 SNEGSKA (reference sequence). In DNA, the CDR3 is TGCAGTGCTAGAGACGGCAGGATACTGAACGAGCAGTACTTC. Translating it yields CSARDGRILNEQYF.